This is a list of T cell receptor beta chains from one sample in a study of blood T cell repertoires in COVID-19. The method was immunoSEQ multiplex PCR; TCRdb's version includes in-frame clones alone and lacks a portion of them. The sample consists of 270,000 or so clones, approximately 90% of them appearing once. Sequencing input: PBMCs or T cells enriched from blood (not recorded which). These receptors originate from a man aged 40-49 years who had been exposed to COVID-19. CDR3s include the opening cysteine and the closing phenylalanine or tryptophan. The order of the fields is CDR3 protein, CDR3 DNA, clone size, D gene, V gene, CDR3 length, J gene. A D gene is named only where the DNA matches it firmly. Not all rows give a size; the values are once, few, many and, for expanded clones, a class.

CASSRLGASNQPQHF TGCGCCAGCAGCCGTCTCGGAGCGAGCAATCAGCCCCAGCATTTT - - TRBV4-1 15 TRBJ1-5
CASSGTPGQGSDTQYF TGTGCCAGCAGTGGCACGCCGGGACAGGGATCAGATACGCAGTATTTT - TRBD1 TRBV6-1 16 TRBJ2-3
CASSSSRTDTQYF TGTGCCAGCAGTTCCTCTAGAACAGATACGCAGTATTTT - - TRBV27 13 TRBJ2-3
CASSLTTGGNTGELFF TGTGCCAGCAGCTTAACGACAGGGGGGAACACCGGGGAGCTGTTTTTT - TRBD1 TRBV7-3 16 TRBJ2-2
CASTDAGPNTGELFF TGTGCCAGTACTGACGCGGGACCTAACACCGGGGAGCTGTTTTTT - - TRBV19 15 TRBJ2-2
CASSLHLGQGGGGDDTQYF TGTGCCAGCAGTCTCCACCTCGGACAGGGTGGAGGTGGTGATGATACGCAGTATTTT - TRBD1 TRBV28 19 TRBJ2-3
CASSLGSSYNSPLHF TGTGCCAGCAGTTTAGGGAGCTCCTATAATTCACCCCTCCACTTT - - TRBV28 15 TRBJ1-6
CATSPHTQGSQETQYF TGTGCCACCAGTCCGCACACACAGGGATCTCAAGAGACCCAGTACTTC - - TRBV24-1 16 TRBJ2-5
CASSLGDTLLNYGYTF TGTGCCAGCAGCTTAGGGGACACCCTACTTAACTATGGCTACACCTTC once - TRBV7-9 16 TRBJ1-2
CAIATGGSYNEQFF TGCGCCATCGCGACAGGGGGCTCCTACAATGAGCAGTTCTTC few TRBD1 TRBV10-2 14 TRBJ2-1
CASRPPGLHTGELFF TGTGCCAGCAGGCCTCCGGGACTCCACACCGGGGAGCTGTTTTTT once - TRBV6-5 15 TRBJ2-2
CASEDRVGADTQYF TGTGCCAGTGAAGACAGGGTCGGGGCAGATACGCAGTATTTT once TRBD1 TRBV7-9 14 TRBJ2-3
CASSAQGGNTEAFF TGTGCCAGCAGCGCTCAGGGGGGAAACACTGAAGCTTTCTTT - TRBD1 TRBV7-9 14 TRBJ1-1
CASSVSGRDSYEQYF TGTGCCAGCAGCGTAAGCGGGAGGGATTCCTACGAGCAGTACTTC once TRBD2 TRBV9 15 TRBJ2-7
CASSDRDNNEQFF TGTGCCAGCAGTGACCGGGACAACAATGAGCAGTTCTTC many - TRBV6-4 13 TRBJ2-1
CASSLGDRPHEAFF TGTGCCAGCAGCTTAGGGGACAGGCCCCATGAAGCTTTCTTT - TRBD1 TRBV11-2 14 TRBJ1-1
CASSLPQNTEAFF TGTGCCAGCAGTTTGCCACAGAACACTGAAGCTTTCTTT - - TRBV6-6 13 TRBJ1-1
CASSHSYDRDYGYTF TGTGCCAGCAGTCACAGTTACGACAGGGACTATGGCTACACCTTC - TRBD1 TRBV28 15 TRBJ1-2
CASSVTSGSSYNEQFF TGTGCCAGCTCAGTGACTAGCGGGAGCTCCTACAATGAGCAGTTCTTC - TRBD2 TRBV18 16 TRBJ2-1
CASSLGQGVNTIYF TGTGCCAGCAGCTTAGGGCAGGGCGTAAACACCATATATTTT - - TRBV7-2 14 TRBJ1-3
CASSSPGRASPAGGYTF TGTGCCAGTAGTAGCCCAGGGAGGGCTTCCCCAGCCGGAGGCTACACCTTC - - TRBV19 17 TRBJ1-2
CASSLLRGANTGELFF TGCGCCAGCAGCTTGCTCCGCGGAGCGAACACCGGGGAGCTGTTTTTT - - TRBV5-1 16 TRBJ2-2
CASSYSDGSYEQYF TGTGCCAGCAGTTACTCTGACGGGTCCTACGAGCAGTACTTC - - TRBV6-6 14 TRBJ2-7
CASSEYGQIVDGYTF TGTGCCAGCAGTGAATATGGACAAATAGTGGATGGCTACACCTTC - - TRBV25-1 15 TRBJ1-2
CASSQIANGYTF TGTGCCAGCAGCCAAATCGCGAATGGCTACACCTTC - - TRBV14 12 TRBJ1-2
CASSFPGDPNEKLFF TGTGCCAGCAGTTTTCCAGGGGACCCTAATGAAAAACTGTTTTTT - - TRBV28 15 TRBJ1-4
CASSMRESNEKLFF TGTGCCAGTAGTATGAGAGAGTCTAATGAAAAACTGTTTTTT - - TRBV19 14 TRBJ1-4
CASSHKGFGVDEQFF TGTGCCAGCAGCCACAAGGGGTTCGGTGTTGATGAGCAGTTCTTC once - TRBV14 15 TRBJ2-1
CASGLTGGFGNTIYF TGTGCTAGTGGTTTGACAGGGGGCTTCGGAAACACCATATATTTT - TRBD1 TRBV12-5 15 TRBJ1-3